The present T cell receptor (beta chain) was sequenced within a study of T cells expressing NK-cell markers. Overall study results and limits: Whether the expanded NKG2C+ T cell clones recognized HCMV remained unclear.

Germline V gene lookup returns CDR1 SGHTA and CDR2 FQGNSA. The CDR3 is 16 amino acids. Synthesis of TCR beta cDNA relied on 5'RACE template switching carrying UMIs. TCRdb processed the 5' RACE reads again and assigns one entry to each CDR3 protein, with no DNA. The record lists fewer than 18,000 distinct CDR3 sequences, of which the ten most abundant hold about 60%. As regards this clonotype: The target antigen is unknown.

This rearrangement joins TRBV7-2 to TRBJ2-1; TCRdb names TRBD2, which stays unverified in the absence of DNA. The specimen was blood T cells: a sorted CD56 or NKG2C T cell subset, CD4+ or CD8+ T cells, or bulk PBMC T cells (not recorded which). This receptor was taken from a man aged 18 to 69 in good health. CDR3: CASSLALAGAYNEQFF.